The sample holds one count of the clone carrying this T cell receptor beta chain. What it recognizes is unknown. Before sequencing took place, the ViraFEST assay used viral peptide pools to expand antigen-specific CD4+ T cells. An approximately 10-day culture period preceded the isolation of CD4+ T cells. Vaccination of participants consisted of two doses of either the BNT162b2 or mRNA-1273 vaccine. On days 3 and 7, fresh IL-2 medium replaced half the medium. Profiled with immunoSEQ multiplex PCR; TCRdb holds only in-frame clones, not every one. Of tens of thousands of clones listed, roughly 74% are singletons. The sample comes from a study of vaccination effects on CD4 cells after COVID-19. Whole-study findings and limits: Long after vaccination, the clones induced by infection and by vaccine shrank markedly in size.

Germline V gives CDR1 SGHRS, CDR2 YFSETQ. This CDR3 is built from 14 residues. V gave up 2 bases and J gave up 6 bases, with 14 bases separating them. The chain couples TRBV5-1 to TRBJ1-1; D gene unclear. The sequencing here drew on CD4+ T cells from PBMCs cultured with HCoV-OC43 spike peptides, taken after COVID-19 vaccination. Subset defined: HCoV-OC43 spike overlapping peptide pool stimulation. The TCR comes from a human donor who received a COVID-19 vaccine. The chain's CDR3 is CASSFIGRSAEAFF. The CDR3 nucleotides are TGCGCCAGCAGCTTCATCGGGAGGAGCGCTGAAGCTTTCTTT. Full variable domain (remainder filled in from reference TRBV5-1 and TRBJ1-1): KAGVTQTPRYLIKTRGQQVTLSCSPISGHRSVSWYQQTPGQGLQFLFEYFSETQRNKGNFPGRFSGRQFSNSRSEMNVSTLELGDSALYLCASSFIGRSAEAFFGQGTRLTVV.